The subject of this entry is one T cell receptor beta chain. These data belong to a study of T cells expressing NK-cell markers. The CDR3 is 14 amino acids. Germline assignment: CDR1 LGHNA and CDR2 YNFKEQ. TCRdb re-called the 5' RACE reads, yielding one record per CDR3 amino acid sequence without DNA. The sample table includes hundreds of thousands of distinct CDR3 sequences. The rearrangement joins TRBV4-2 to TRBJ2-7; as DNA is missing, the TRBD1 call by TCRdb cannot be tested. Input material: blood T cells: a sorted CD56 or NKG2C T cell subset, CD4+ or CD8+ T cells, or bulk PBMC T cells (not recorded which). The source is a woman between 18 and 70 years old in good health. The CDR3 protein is CASSQAGQSYEQYF.